The 9 T cell receptor beta chains below all came from one sample that was sequenced in a study of CD8 T cells in ankylosing spondylitis. TCRdb reprocessed the 5' RACE reads via MiXCR and lists one record per CDR3 protein. This table holds around 280,000 distinct CDR3 sequences, 20% found once. Material for sequencing was blood, either unsorted or a sorted T cell fraction (not recorded which). The receptors come from a male donor with ankylosing spondylitis or in good health (not recorded which).

J is TRBJ2-1 and V is TRBV6-2 or TRBV6-3; 7 bases line up with TRBD2. CDR1 and CDR2 from the germline V gene are MNHEY and SVGEGT. V gave up 6 bases and J gave up 6 bases; unmatched junction bases: 17. The CDR3 spans 17 residues. CDR3 protein: CASSFRTRAPGGNEQFF. CDR3 nucleotides: TGTGCCAGCAGCTTCAGGACTAGGGCCCCTGGAGGCAATGAGCAGTTCTTC.

V gene TRBV20-1 combines with J gene TRBJ2-7; 8 bases are a match to TRBD2. CDR1 and CDR2 from the germline V gene are DFQATT and SNEGSKA (reference sequence). The CDR3 contains 16 residues. The CDR3 is CCASGTGTREGYEQYV. In DNA, the CDR3 is TGCTGTGCTAGTGGTACCGGGACACGGGAGGGCTACGAGCAGTACGTC.

V usage is TRBV7-6 and J usage is TRBJ2-2; possibly TRBD2 for D (5 bases). CDR3 length: 15 residues. The V and J ends lost 5 bases and 3 bases respectively, with 13 bases between them. Germline CDR1 reads SGHVS; CDR2 reads FNYEAQ. The CDR3 DNA reads as TGTGCCAGCAGCCCCCCAGCGGCGGACACCGGGGAGCTGTTTTTT. The encoded protein is CASSPPAADTGELFF.

The V and J genes are TRBV7-3 and TRBJ2-5; D possibly matches TRBD1 or TRBD2 (5 bases each). Looked up from germline, CDR1 is SGHTA and CDR2 is FQGTGA. V lost 1 base to trimming and J lost 0 bases, with 9 bases between them. The CDR3 sequence is 15 residues long. The CDR3 sequence is CASSLNGANQETQYF. In nucleotides, the CDR3 is TGTGCCAGCAGCTTAAACGGGGCCAACCAAGAGACCCAGTACTTC.

This chain connects TRBV6-5 to TRBJ2-1, with 8 bases identical to TRBD1. V lost 6 bases to trimming and J lost 0 bases; unmatched junction nucleotides: 7. From germline, CDR1 is MNHEY and CDR2 SVGAGI. CDR3 length equals 16 residues. The CDR3 reads CASRTRTGSSYNEQFF. In DNA, the CDR3 is TGTGCCAGCAGAACTCGGACAGGGAGCTCCTACAATGAGCAGTTCTTC.

This sequence joins TRBV20-1 and TRBJ2-3; D possibly corresponds to TRBD1 (5 bases). The germline CDR1 and CDR2 sequences are DFQATT and SNEGSKA (reference sequence). This CDR3 has 11 amino acids. Trimming left V 5 bases short and J 4 bases short, with 7 bases between. The CDR3 protein is CSAGRADTQYF. As DNA, the CDR3 is TGCAGTGCTGGCAGGGCAGATACGCAGTATTTT.

The chain links TRBV9 to TRBJ2-5, with D unresolved. The CDR3 length is 14 residues. Germline V gives CDR1 SGDLS, CDR2 YYNGEE. V lost 0 bases, J lost 0 bases, and 6 bases lay in between. The CDR3 DNA follows: TGTGCCAGCAGCGTAGATAAGTACCAAGAGACCCAGTACTTC. Translation: CASSVDKYQETQYF. Variable domain in full (rest from reference TRBV9 and TRBJ2-5): DSGVTQTPKHLITATGQRVTLRCSPRSGDLSVYWYQQSLDQGLQFLIQYYNGEERAKGNILERFSAQQFPDLHSELNLSSLELGDSALYFCASSVDKYQETQYFGPGTRLLVL.

V and J are TRBV3-1 and TRBJ2-1, with unresolved D. V gave up 4 bases and J gave up 5 bases, with 18 bases separating them. CDR1 and CDR2 from the germline V gene are LGHDT and YNNKEL (reference sequence). There are 16 residues in the CDR3. This chain's CDR3 is CASSPALDASNNEQFF. DNA for the CDR3: TGTGCCAGCAGCCCTGCCCTAGACGCCTCAAACAATGAGCAGTTCTTC.

Only a few counts were recorded for this clonotype. V usage is TRBV29-1 and J usage is TRBJ1-2, with 7 bases lining up with TRBD1. The junction had 4 bases not matched to a gene; V was cut back by 6 bases and J by 6 bases. CDR3 size: 11 residues. The germline V gene has CDR1 SQVTM and CDR2 ANQGSEA. CDR3 sequence: CSVPTGDGYTF. The CDR3 DNA reads TGCAGCGTGCCTACAGGGGATGGCTACACCTTC.